The clone carrying this T cell receptor beta chain was seen once. Libraries were prepared by immunoSEQ multiplex PCR; TCRdb keeps only in-frame clonotypes and omits some of them. Of approximately 200,000 clones listed, 88% are singletons. This sample stems from a study of cytomegalovirus exposure and HLA in healthy donors. J was trimmed by 0 bases and V by 0 bases; bases with no gene match: 6. CDR3 length: 18 amino acids. Germline-derived CDR1 and CDR2 are SGHKS and YYEKEE (reference sequence). The sequenced material came from PBMCs. The chain carries TRBV5-5 and TRBJ2-1, with TRBD2 identical over 10 bases. This receptor was taken from a woman younger than 30 in good health and CMV-seronegative. DNA for the CDR3: TGTGCCAGCAGCTTGGGAATAGCGGGAGGACGCTCCTACAATGAGCAGTTCTTC. The encoded protein is CASSLGIAGGRSYNEQFF.